This TCR beta chain emerged from a study of human T cells and chemical hapten exposure. Whole-study context: Subjects had 2% DPC placed on about 2 cm by about 2 cm of upper inner arm skin for sensitization.

Regarding time point: patch test 2, 6 weeks after DPC sensitization. Treatment noted: therapeutic diphenylcyclopropenone sensitization with weekly scalp DPC. J was trimmed by 7 bases and V by 5 bases; bases with no gene match: 11. Germline CDR1 reads LNHDA; CDR2 reads SQIVND (reference sequence). The CDR3 sequence is 17 residues long. This clonotype was recorded at least ten times. TCRdb called the RACE reads again in MiXCR, with one record for every CDR3 protein. The sample lists roughly 40,000 distinct CDR3 sequences; just under 9% were seen once. The chain joins TRBV19 to TRBJ2-2; 12 bases agree with TRBD1. This TCR was sampled from a woman aged 35 to 49 with alopecia areata. Some clones in this sample may be carry-over from other donors' samples. The source material was whole blood, sampled in connection with sensitization to the hapten diphenylcyclopropenone (DPC). This chain's CDR3 is CASSFPPGQGAIGELFF. DNA of the CDR3: TGTGCCAGTAGTTTTCCTCCGGGACAGGGGGCGATCGGGGAGCTGTTTTTT.